The rows below give T cell receptor beta chains drawn from one sample of a study of cytomegalovirus exposure and HLA in healthy donors. TCRdb keeps only in-frame clones here, not all; method: immunoSEQ multiplex PCR. Counted here are around 100,000 clones, approximately 70% occurring once; the ten biggest clones make up roughly 8.7%. Material for sequencing was PBMCs. The receptors stem from a man younger than 40 in good health and CMV-seropositive. Each CDR3 is given without its conserved first and last residue.

V: TRBV6-1; CDR3: ASRRTRDYNEQF
V: TRBV7-2; CDR3: ASSLGSVGAQLSQPQH
V: TRBV11-3; CDR3: ASSFRGDRAQNNEQF
V: TRBV10-3; CDR3: AVTKGAGTYTEAF
V: TRBV11-2; CDR3: ASSTRTSGELF
V: TRBV7-3; CDR3: ASSPTGAGTEAF
V: TRBV2; CDR3: ASSAYREGNTEAF
V: TRBV27; CDR3: ASSLSLGQGGNQPQH
V: TRBV19; CDR3: ASSIRRGIPGLEAQPQH
V: TRBV5-1; CDR3: ASSLDLLGTYNEQF
V: TRBV5-1; CDR3: ASTSSPTTGELF
V: TRBV9; CDR3: ASSPGPGTSGRATYNEQF
V: TRBV19; CDR3: ASSTGQGGNEQF
V: TRBV6-5; CDR3: ASSYSLGNTGELF
V: TRBV29-1; CDR3: SAPPSDMNQPQH
V: TRBV6-6; CDR3: ASVRDRVSTDTQY
V: TRBV5-1; CDR3: ASSLGGMEINEQF
V: TRBV5-1; CDR3: ASSEDRWREQY
V: TRBV19; CDR3: ASSFSPTGGAEH
V: TRBV5-1; CDR3: ASSGRQGRDTEAF
V: TRBV29-1; CDR3: SVEGGQFVIQQLAGGPTDTQY
V: TRBV5-1; CDR3: ASRPGGTGELF
V: TRBV5-1; CDR3: ASSRDRGLLAGELF
V: TRBV28; CDR3: ASRLGRDRNYGYT
V: TRBV2; CDR3: ASSETASGINEQF
V: TRBV25-1; CDR3: ASSQMTDRYQETQY
V: TRBV5-1; CDR3: ASSLASQNGELF
V: TRBV6-5; CDR3: AISQDRGHGYT
V: TRBV28; CDR3: ASSHGAWTAFGGYT
V: TRBV6-5; CDR3: ASSYMAGIETQY
V: TRBV5-6; CDR3: ASVPRGSTEAF
V: TRBV2; CDR3: ASKNRGPTDTQY
V: TRBV5-1; CDR3: ASSLDDSSGNTGELF
V: TRBV6-5; CDR3: ASSAGLPRETQY
V: TRBV29-1; CDR3: SVERGFPYGYT
V: TRBV30; CDR3: AAGGGVTSTDTQY
V: TRBV4-1; CDR3: ASSQEQDRVDYGYT
V: TRBV9; CDR3: ASSPRQVAGRINEQF
V: TRBV7-2; CDR3: ASSSRLAGGAVSYNEQF
V: TRBV19; CDR3: ASSPERRGLLEDTQY
V: TRBV29-1; CDR3: SVDVLGTGGEKLF
V: TRBV29-1; CDR3: SVEGLENRLREDTQY
V: TRBV7-2; CDR3: ASSLVAAPGNEQF
V: TRBV29-1; CDR3: SALTGYNQPQH
V: TRBV28; CDR3: ASRGQGGGYT
V: TRBV6-5; CDR3: ASSRTSGRTDTQY
V: TRBV11-2; CDR3: ASSFLPSGVYNEQF
V: TRBV7-2; CDR3: ASSPGASINQPQH
V: TRBV9; CDR3: ASSVQRGTTVPNYGYT
V: TRBV19; CDR3: ASHADTLNTEAF
V: TRBV29-1; CDR3: SVVYGANEKLF